Described below is a single T cell receptor beta chain sequence and its context. What it binds is not known. This entry is derived from a study of blood T cells in healthy people across ages. Study-level points and caveats: Naive T cell percentage showed a strong correlation with TCR beta diversity.

Trimming shortened V by 0 bases and J by 3 bases, and 8 bases separated the two germline ends. Germline CDR1 is MNHNY and CDR2 is SVGAGI (reference sequence). There are 14 residues in the CDR3. Sample-barcoded 5' priming and a J-beta primer mix drove a second PCR of 7 to 11 cycles. TCRdb re-analysed the 5' RACE reads in MiXCR, keeping a single row per CDR3 protein. This sample has some 1,800,000 distinct CDR3 sequences, with about two fifths found just once. The source material was blood. The chain combines TRBV6-6 with TRBJ1-1; no clear D gene. The receptor comes from a human donor in good health. CDR3 region: CASSYSNVDTEAFF. As DNA, the CDR3 is TGTGCCAGCAGTTACTCGAACGTAGACACTGAAGCTTTCTTT.